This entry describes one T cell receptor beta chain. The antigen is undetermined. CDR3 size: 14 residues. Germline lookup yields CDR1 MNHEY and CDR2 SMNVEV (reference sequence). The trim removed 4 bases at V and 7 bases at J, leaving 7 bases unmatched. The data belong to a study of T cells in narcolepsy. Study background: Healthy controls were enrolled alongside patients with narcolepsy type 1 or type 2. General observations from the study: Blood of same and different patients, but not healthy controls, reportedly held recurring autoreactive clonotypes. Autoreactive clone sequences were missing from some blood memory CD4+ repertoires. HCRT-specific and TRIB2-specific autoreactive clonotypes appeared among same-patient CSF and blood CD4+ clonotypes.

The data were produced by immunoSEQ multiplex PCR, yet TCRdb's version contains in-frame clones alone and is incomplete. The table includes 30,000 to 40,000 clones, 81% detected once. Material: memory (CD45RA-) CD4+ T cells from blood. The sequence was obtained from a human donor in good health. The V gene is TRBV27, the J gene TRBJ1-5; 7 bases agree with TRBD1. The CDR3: CASSSEGAKQPQHF. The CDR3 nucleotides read TGTGCCAGCAGTTCGGAGGGGGCGAAGCAGCCCCAGCATTTT.